The 25 T cell receptor beta chains below were found in one sample sequenced in a study of T cells expressing NK-cell markers. Using the 5' RACE reads, TCRdb records one entry per CDR3 protein without DNA. The sample spans 500,000 or so distinct CDR3 sequences; the ten largest clones claim 3% to 4.5%. Sequenced input: blood T cells: a sorted CD56 or NKG2C T cell subset, CD4+ or CD8+ T cells, or bulk PBMC T cells (not recorded which). These receptors were collected from a man aged 18 to 35 in good health.

The chain uses TRBV7-6 and TRBJ1-2; absent DNA, TCRdb's TRBD1 call cannot be checked. CDR1 is SGHVS, CDR2 FNYEAQ, per germline. CDR3 length: 14 residues. The CDR3 sequence is CASSVDRIYYGYTF.

This chain connects TRBV10-3 to TRBJ2-3; TCRdb picks TRBD1, but there is no DNA to check that call. Germline CDR1 reads ENHRY; CDR2 reads SYGVKD. This CDR3 has 16 residues. CDR3 residues: CAIRDPGQGWTDTQYF.

The chain recombines TRBV3-1 with TRBJ2-4; absent DNA, TCRdb's TRBD1 call cannot be checked. The CDR3 length is 16 residues. Germline assignment: CDR1 LGHDT and CDR2 YNNKEL (reference sequence). CDR3 protein: CASRQGTGRPKNIQYF.

This rearrangement joins TRBV29-1 to TRBJ2-7; checking the TCRdb D call of TRBD2 is not possible without DNA. In germline, CDR1 is SQVTM, CDR2 ANQGSEA. The CDR3 consists of 13 residues. The CDR3 sequence: CSVPLAGVDEQYF.

The rearrangement joins TRBV12-3 or TRBV12-4 to TRBJ2-1; TCRdb returns TRBD2, unconfirmable since there is no DNA. The CDR3 is 20 amino acids. The CDR3 loop is CASSLPKLAGVYPRYNEQFF.

The V gene is TRBV6-1, the J gene TRBJ2-3; the TRBD1 assignment by TCRdb is unverifiable without DNA. This CDR3 comprises 12 residues. CDR1 and CDR2 (germline): MNHNS, SASEGT. CDR3 protein: CATRKLGQSLYF.

The genes are TRBV6-2 or TRBV6-3 and TRBJ1-1; TCRdb designates TRBD1, a call that cannot be tested without DNA. CDR1 and CDR2 (germline): MNHEY, SVGEGT. This CDR3 is built from 16 residues. This CDR3 reads CASSYGTGGIGTEAFF.

V is TRBV20-1 and J is TRBJ1-6. Germline CDR1 is DFQATT and CDR2 is SNEGSKA (reference sequence). The CDR3 length is 17 residues. CDR3 amino acids: CSARIIREGSNNSPLHF.

This chain joins TRBV12-3 or TRBV12-4 and TRBJ2-5; the TCRdb D gene call, TRBD1, has no DNA to confirm it. The CDR3 spans 15 residues. CDR3 sequence: CASRQRDTGKETQYF.

The chain uses TRBV7-2 and TRBJ2-5. CDR1 is SGHTA and CDR2 is FQGNSA in the germline V gene. This CDR3 has 12 amino acids. CDR3: CASNTSPETQYF.

The rearrangement joins TRBV2 to TRBJ2-7. Per germline, CDR1 SNHLY and CDR2 FYNNEI. The CDR3 totals 12 residues. The CDR3 region is CASSPFPYEQYF. The variable domain in full, with the rest retrieved from reference TRBV2 and TRBJ2-7, is EPEVTQTPSHQVTQMGQEVILRCVPISNHLYFYWYRQILGQKVEFLVSFYNNEISEKSEIFDDQFSVERPDGSNFTLKIRSTKLEDSAMYFCASSPFPYEQYFGPGTRLTVT.

The rearrangement links TRBV20-1 to TRBJ2-7; TCRdb picks TRBD2, but there is no DNA to check that call. This CDR3 is built from 14 residues. Germline V gene sequence: CDR1 DFQATT, CDR2 SNEGSKA (reference sequence). This chain's CDR3 is CSARGRTLSYEQYF.

The chain uses TRBV3-1 and TRBJ2-1; no DNA is available, so the TRBD2 call from TCRdb remains unchecked. The CDR3 covers 15 residues. The germline V gene encodes CDR1 LGHDT and CDR2 YNNKEL (reference sequence). The CDR3 reads CASEQRATLYNEQFF.

This rearrangement joins TRBV10-3 to TRBJ1-2; TCRdb indicates TRBD1, and absent DNA this call remains unverified. The CDR3 has 11 amino acids. From germline, CDR1 is ENHRY and CDR2 SYGVKD. CDR3 sequence reads: CATGTDYGYTF.

The CDR3 loop reads CSARDIPGGLQETQYF. V and J are TRBV20-1 and TRBJ2-5; TCRdb selects TRBD2, and the lack of DNA leaves this call unchecked. This CDR3 region has 16 residues. Germline values: CDR1 DFQATT, CDR2 SNEGSKA (reference sequence).

This chain connects TRBV4-3 to TRBJ2-3; TCRdb indicates TRBD1, and absent DNA this call remains unverified. Germline V gene lookup returns CDR1 LGHNA and CDR2 YSLEER. The CDR3 is made up of 16 amino acids. The CDR3 spells CASSQDVLGTTDTQYF.

The chain couples TRBV5-1 to TRBJ2-1. The CDR3 runs 16 residues. The germline V gene encodes CDR1 SGHRS and CDR2 YFSETQ. CDR3 loop: CASSPTPGPPDNEQFF.

V gene TRBV5-6 combines with J gene TRBJ2-7; the TRBD2 assignment by TCRdb is unverifiable without DNA. From germline, CDR1 is SGHDT and CDR2 YYEEEE. The CDR3 spans 15 residues. CDR3 protein: CASSFRISGSGEQYF.

The chain's CDR3 is CATSDLGQDTDTQYF. This chain joins TRBV24-1 and TRBJ2-3; without DNA, the TCRdb call of TRBD1 cannot be checked. The CDR3 is made up of 15 amino acids. Looked up from germline, CDR1 is KGHDR and CDR2 is SFDVKD.

The chain recombines TRBV5-1 with TRBJ2-1; TCRdb proposes TRBD2, but this gene call is untestable without DNA. Germline-derived CDR1 and CDR2 are SGHRS and YFSETQ. The CDR3 length is 15 residues. The CDR3 reads CASSGTSASPNEQFF.

This chain links TRBV3-1 with TRBJ2-1. This CDR3 region has 17 residues. Germline lookup yields CDR1 LGHDT and CDR2 YNNKEL (reference sequence). The CDR3 sequence: CASSQDRHRSSYNEQFF.

This chain connects TRBV27 to TRBJ2-7; without DNA, the TCRdb call of TRBD1 cannot be checked. Germline values: CDR1 MNHEY, CDR2 SMNVEV (reference sequence). The CDR3 runs 14 residues. The CDR3: CASSGQGATYEQYF.

V gene TRBV6-1 combines with J gene TRBJ2-2; the TRBD2 assignment by TCRdb is unverifiable without DNA. The CDR3 spans 16 residues. The V gene's germline CDR1 is MNHNS and CDR2 SASEGT. The CDR3 here is CASSDLTTTNTGELFF.

V and J are TRBV28 and TRBJ2-3. The CDR3 has 15 residues. In germline, CDR1 is MDHEN, CDR2 SYDVKM. This CDR3 is CASRDETWSTDTQYF.

The chain employs TRBV6-4 and TRBJ2-1; TCRdb gives TRBD2 as the D gene, but with no DNA this cannot be confirmed. Germline V CDR1 and CDR2: MRHNA, SNTAGT. The CDR3 is 19 residues long. This chain's CDR3 is CASSVSSGVLLSSYNEQFF.